What follows are 13 T cell receptor beta chains derived from one specimen sequenced in a study of blood T cell repertoires in COVID-19. Measured with immunoSEQ multiplex PCR; TCRdb has only the in-frame clones, and not every one. Of 250,000 to 350,000 clones in the sample, about nine tenths are singletons; the top ten hold about 3%. Material for sequencing was peripheral blood. All receptors derive from a woman in her twenties or thirties with active or convalescent COVID-19.

The chain uses TRBV4-1 and TRBJ2-7; D unresolved. Trimming pared 4 bases from V and 1 base from J, leaving 5 bases between. In germline, CDR1 is MGHRA, CDR2 YSYEKL. The CDR3 length is 12 residues. The CDR3 sequence: CASSPRSYEQYF. The DNA of the CDR3 is TGCGCCAGCAGCCCCAGATCCTACGAGCAGTACTTC.

The chain joins TRBV7-6 to TRBJ2-3; 11 bases fit TRBD2. Germline loops: CDR1 SGHVS, CDR2 FNYEAQ. The CDR3 contains 17 residues. The ends lost 2 bases at V and 1 base at J; junction bases unmatched: 5. The CDR3 nucleotides are TGTGCCAGCAGCTTAACTAGCGGGGGCTCAGGCACAGATACGCAGTATTTT. Amino acids: CASSLTSGGSGTDTQYF.

J is TRBJ2-7 and V is TRBV5-6, with 10 bases that match TRBD1. CDR3 length: 13 residues. Unmatched junction bases numbered 1, after V lost 0 bases and J lost 7 bases. Germline values: CDR1 SGHDT, CDR2 YYEEEE. The CDR3 region has the DNA TGTGCCAGCAGCTTGGGACAGGGGGCAGAGCAGTACTTC. Amino acid sequence: CASSLGQGAEQYF.

The V and J genes are TRBV28 and TRBJ1-2, with 8 bases matching TRBD1. Trimming removed 3 bases from V and 8 bases from J; junction bases left unmatched: 8. The germline CDR1 and CDR2 sequences are MDHEN and SYDVKM. The CDR3 runs 14 residues. CDR3 region: CASSLVQGARGYTF. As DNA, the CDR3 is TGTGCCAGCAGTTTGGTCCAGGGGGCGCGGGGCTACACCTTC.

The chain employs TRBV5-4 and TRBJ1-4, with TRBD1 matching over 10 bases. The CDR3 sequence is 14 residues long. With V trimmed by 4 bases and J by 8 bases, 5 bases remained unmatched. CDR1 and CDR2 (germline): SGHNT, YYREEE (reference sequence). The CDR3 region has the DNA TGTGCCAGCAGCCCGGGACAGGGGTACGAAAAACTGTTTTTT. This sequence encodes CASSPGQGYEKLFF.

The chain couples TRBV28 to TRBJ1-1; 8 nucleotides line up with TRBD1. CDR3 length: 16 residues. Germline CDR1 MDHEN, CDR2 SYDVKM. V was clipped by 6 bases and J by 1 base; unmatched bases: 10. CDR3 amino acids: CASRDGGTGKNTEAFF. The CDR3 DNA reads TGTGCCAGCAGGGACGGGGGGACAGGAAAGAACACTGAAGCTTTCTTT.

The chain joins TRBV6-2 or TRBV6-3 to TRBJ2-3, with D perhaps matching TRBD2 (5 bases). Germline CDR1 MNHEY, CDR2 SVGEGT. Trimming removed 4 bases at V and 5 bases at J, with 7 bases between. The CDR3 covers 12 residues. CDR3 sequence reads: CASSLREDTQYF. The CDR3 DNA reads TGTGCCAGCAGTTTACGGGAAGATACGCAGTATTTT.

The rearrangement links TRBV6-4 to TRBJ2-1, with unresolved D. The germline V and J ends were trimmed by 3 bases and 0 bases, with 9 bases remaining between them. The CDR3 extends over 15 amino acids. Germline V gives CDR1 MRHNA, CDR2 SNTAGT. The CDR3 is CASSEGGSSYNEQFF. The CDR3 bases are TGTGCCAGCAGTGAAGGCGGCAGCTCCTACAATGAGCAGTTCTTC.

DNA for the CDR3: TGTGCCAGCAGCCAAGCCCCCCGCAGGCCCTATCGCAATCAGCCCCAGCATTTT. It specifies CASSQAPRRPYRNQPQHF. The V gene is TRBV3-1 (or the pseudogene TRBV3-2), the J gene TRBJ1-5; D uncertain. The germline gives CDR1 LGHDT, CDR2 YNNKEL (reference sequence). With 1 base removed from V and 2 bases from J, the gap between germline ends came to 18 bases. CDR3 length: 18 amino acids.

The CDR3 sequence: CASSLEGLGYNEQFF. The CDR3 DNA reads as TGCGCCAGCAGCTTGGAGGGACTCGGCTACAATGAGCAGTTCTTC. V is TRBV5-1 and J is TRBJ2-1; the D gene is possibly TRBD2 (6 bases). V lost 0 bases, J lost 3 bases, and 10 bases lay in between. CDR1 SGHRS and CDR2 YFSETQ come from the germline V gene. The length of the CDR3 is 15 residues.

This clone was observed a few times. The chain combines TRBV27 with TRBJ1-2; the D gene is possibly TRBD1 (5 bases). The germline CDR1 and CDR2 sequences are MNHEY and SMNVEV (reference sequence). Trimming removed 4 bases from V and 4 bases from J, with 10 bases in between. The CDR3 runs 13 residues. DNA of the CDR3: TGTGCCAGCAGTTGGAGGGGCACCTATGGCTACACCTTC. This sequence encodes CASSWRGTYGYTF.

The chain uses TRBV7-6 and TRBJ1-6; unclear D gene. The CDR3 extends over 15 amino acids. Germline V gives CDR1 SGHVS, CDR2 FNYEAQ. V lost 1 base, J lost 8 bases, and 12 bases lay in between. This chain's CDR3 is CASSLVVGRDSPLHF. The DNA of the CDR3 is TGTGCCAGCAGCTTAGTTGTGGGGAGGGATTCACCCCTCCACTTT.

This chain uses TRBV5-1 with TRBJ2-7; 8 bases map to TRBD1. The CDR3 spans 14 residues. The J segment lost 3 bases and the V segment lost 4 bases, leaving 6 bases of the junction unmatched. Germline lookup yields CDR1 SGHRS and CDR2 YFSETQ. The CDR3 loop is CASSEGTGYYEQYF. The CDR3 DNA follows: TGCGCCAGCAGCGAGGGGACAGGATACTACGAGCAGTACTTC. The variable domain in full, with the rest retrieved from reference TRBV5-1 and TRBJ2-7, is KAGVTQTPRYLIKTRGQQVTLSCSPISGHRSVSWYQQTPGQGLQFLFEYFSETQRNKGNFPGRFSGRQFSNSRSEMNVSTLELGDSALYLCASSEGTGYYEQYFGPGTRLTVT.